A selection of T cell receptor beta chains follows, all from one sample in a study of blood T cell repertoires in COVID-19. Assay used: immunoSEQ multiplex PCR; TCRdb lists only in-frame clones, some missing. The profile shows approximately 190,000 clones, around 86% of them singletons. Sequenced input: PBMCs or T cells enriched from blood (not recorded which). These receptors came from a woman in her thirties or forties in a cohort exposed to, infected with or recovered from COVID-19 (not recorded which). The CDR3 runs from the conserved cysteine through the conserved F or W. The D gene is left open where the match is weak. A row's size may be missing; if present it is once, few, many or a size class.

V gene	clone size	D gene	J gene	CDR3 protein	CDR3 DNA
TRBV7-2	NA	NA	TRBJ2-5	CASSLQGQPQETQYF	TGTGCCAGCAGCTTACAAGGACAGCCTCAAGAGACCCAGTACTTC
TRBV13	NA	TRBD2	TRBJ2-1	CASSLGLAGGEQFF	TGTGCCAGCAGCTTAGGCCTAGCGGGGGGCGAGCAGTTCTTC
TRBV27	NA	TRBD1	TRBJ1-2	CASSLSQGMGYTF	TGTGCCAGCAGTTTATCACAGGGGATGGGCTACACCTTC
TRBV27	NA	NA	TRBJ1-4	CASSFRGGNEKLFF	TGTGCCAGCAGTTTTCGCGGGGGGAATGAAAAACTGTTTTTT
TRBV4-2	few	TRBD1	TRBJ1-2	CASSQELVGQGAFGYTF	TGTGCCAGCAGCCAAGAATTGGTAGGACAGGGGGCGTTTGGCTACACCTTC
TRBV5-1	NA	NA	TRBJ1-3	CASSRDGSSGNTIYF	TGCGCCAGCAGCCGGGATGGGTCCTCTGGAAACACCATATATTTT
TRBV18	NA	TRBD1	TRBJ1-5	CASSPRTGVNHQPQHF	TGTGCCAGCTCACCCCGGACAGGGGTGAACCATCAGCCCCAGCATTTT
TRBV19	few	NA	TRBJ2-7	CASSTAGRVNSYEQYF	TGTGCCAGTAGTACTGCGGGACGGGTGAACTCCTACGAGCAGTACTTC
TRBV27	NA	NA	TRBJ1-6	CASSPRGGNSPLHF	TGTGCCAGCAGTCCGCGGGGAGGGAATTCACCCCTCCACTTT
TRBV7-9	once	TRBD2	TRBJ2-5	CASSAPLAGGLETQYF	TGTGCCAGCAGCGCTCCTTTAGCGGGAGGTCTAGAGACCCAGTACTTC
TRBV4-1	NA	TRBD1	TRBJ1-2	CASSPGGATGGGNYGYTF	TGCGCCAGCAGCCCAGGGGGCGCGACGGGAGGAGGTAACTATGGCTACACCTTC
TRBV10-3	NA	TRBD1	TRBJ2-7	CAISQDRGPSEQYF	TGTGCCATCAGTCAAGACAGGGGGCCAAGCGAGCAGTACTTC